The 16 T cell receptor beta chains reported below all come from one sample, sequenced in a study of shared clonotypes between healthy human individuals. TCRdb's table, derived via immunoSEQ multiplex PCR, lists solely in-frame clones and lacks some. This repertoire shows approximately 980,000 clones, 76% found once; its top ten account for approximately 1.5%. The specimen was memory CD4+ T cells sorted from blood. The sample's subset: CD45RA-negative fraction. These receptor sequences come from a man between 18 and 29 years old in good health.

The chain combines TRBV13 with TRBJ2-5, with 8 bases matching TRBD1. V shed 0 bases and J 2 bases; nucleotides not matched to a gene: 11. Germline CDR1 and CDR2: PRHDT and FYEKMQ (reference sequence). This CDR3 has 18 amino acids. The CDR3 coding sequence is TGTGCCAGCAGCTTAGGGACAGGGGATGACGTTGTTCAAGAGACCCAGTACTTC. It codes for CASSLGTGDDVVQETQYF.

The chain is built from TRBV7-8 and TRBJ2-1, with 8 bases lining up with TRBD2. The CDR3 extends over 18 amino acids. V was clipped by 6 bases and J by 2 bases; unmatched bases: 15. CDR1 and CDR2 (germline): SGHVS, FQNEAQ. The CDR3 sequence: CASRITQRGLGTYNEQFF. CDR3 coding DNA: TGTGCCAGCAGAATAACTCAAAGGGGACTAGGTACCTACAATGAGCAGTTCTTC.

The rearrangement uses TRBV4-3 and TRBJ1-1, with D possibly matching TRBD1 (5 bases). CDR1 LGHNA and CDR2 YSLEER come from the germline V gene. The CDR3 sequence is 15 residues long. Trimming removed 0 bases at V and 5 bases at J, with 13 bases between. This CDR3 reads CASSQEGWGGTEAFF. The CDR3 DNA follows: TGCGCCAGCAGCCAAGAGGGATGGGGGGGAACTGAAGCTTTCTTT.

The V gene is TRBV10-1, the J gene TRBJ1-1, with D hard to call. CDR3 size: 12 residues. Germline V gene sequence: CDR1 WNHNN, CDR2 SYGVQD (reference sequence). Trimming shortened V by 4 bases and J by 5 bases, and 8 bases separated the two germline ends. The CDR3 nucleotides read TGCGCCAGCAGTGGGCTCGGGACTGAAGCTTTCTTT. As protein: CASSGLGTEAFF.

The J gene is TRBJ2-1, the V gene TRBV30, with D perhaps TRBD2 (6 bases). In germline, CDR1 is GTSNPN, CDR2 SVGIG (reference sequence). Trimming removed 0 bases from V and 11 bases from J, with 17 bases in between. CDR3 size: 14 residues. CDR3 DNA sequence: TGTGCCTGGAGTGTACGGGACGGGACTGGAAAGCAGTTCTTC. Protein: CAWSVRDGTGKQFF.

The chain has TRBV19 and TRBJ1-1; the D gene is possibly TRBD1 (5 bases). Germline assignment: CDR1 LNHDA and CDR2 SQIVND (reference sequence). Trimming took 10 bases from V and 1 from J, leaving 22 bases between them. There are 16 residues in the CDR3. The CDR3 region has the DNA TGTGCCACATCTTCCGTGGCCTCCCAGGGGAACACTGAAGCTTTCTTT. Its translation: CATSSVASQGNTEAFF.

Worth noting for this clone: A far larger clone is only one base removed, so a read error is likely. V is TRBV5-1 and J is TRBJ2-7, with no clear D. The germline V gene encodes CDR1 SGHRS and CDR2 YFSETQ. The CDR3 spans 13 residues. The V gene lost 0 bases and the J gene lost 1 base, with 5 bases spanning the gap. The CDR3 DNA sequence: TGCGCCAGCAGCTTGGACGGATCCTACGAGCAGTACTTC. Encoded protein: CASSLDGSYEQYF.

This clone has just a few counts. This rearrangement joins TRBV9 to TRBJ1-1, with D tentatively TRBD1 (5 bases). The CDR3 is 14 amino acids. The ends were cut back, 0 bases at V and 5 bases at J, with 11 bases in the middle. The germline CDR1 and CDR2 sequences are SGDLS and YYNGEE. CDR3 residues: CASSVEVGRTEAFF. The CDR3 DNA sequence: TGTGCCAGCAGCGTAGAAGTGGGGCGGACTGAAGCTTTCTTT.

The V gene is TRBV19, the J gene TRBJ2-7, with D maybe TRBD2 (6 bases). The V end lost 7 bases, the J end lost 2 bases, and 15 bases lay between the germline ends. The germline CDR1 and CDR2 sequences are LNHDA and SQIVND (reference sequence). This CDR3 has 14 residues. The CDR3 region has the DNA TGTGCCAGTAAAAACTTCCCGGGGGCCTACGAGCAGTACTTC. Translated, it gives CASKNFPGAYEQYF.

This chain links TRBV5-4 with TRBJ2-5; 9 positions match TRBD2. The germline V gene has CDR1 SGHNT and CDR2 YYREEE (reference sequence). The CDR3 loop spans 16 amino acids. The ends lost 0 bases at V and 9 bases at J; junction bases unmatched: 12. The CDR3 bases are TGTGCCAGCAGCTTGGTTGCGGGGGGGCCATCTGAGGCCCAGTACTTC. Its protein is CASSLVAGGPSEAQYF.

This clone was picked up one time. The chain carries TRBV6-6 and TRBJ1-2; 7 nucleotides line up with TRBD1. Germline CDR1 reads MNHNY; CDR2 reads SVGAGI (reference sequence). The CDR3 contains 14 residues. J lost 2 bases, V lost 7 bases, and 7 bases had no gene match. The CDR3 sequence: CASTWGGGNYGYTF. In DNA form, the CDR3 reads TGTGCCAGCACCTGGGGAGGGGGCAACTATGGCTACACCTTC.

V and J are TRBV7-6 and TRBJ2-1; tentatively, D is TRBD2 (5 bases). Trimming removed 4 bases at V and 5 bases at J, with 12 bases between. Germline loops: CDR1 SGHVS, CDR2 FNYEAQ. This CDR3 comprises 14 residues. The CDR3 spells CASSSTRINNEQFF. In DNA, the CDR3 is TGTGCCAGCAGCTCAACTAGGATTAACAATGAGCAGTTCTTC.

This clone was detected only a few times. The chain is built from TRBV5-1 and TRBJ1-1; TRBD1 matches 7 bases. The V segment lost 4 bases and the J segment 8 bases; nucleotides outside the gene matches: 11. This CDR3 spans 14 amino acids. From germline, CDR1 is SGHRS and CDR2 YFSETQ. CDR3 sequence (DNA): TGCGCCAGCAGCCAGGGGGGAGTAACAGGGGAAGCTTTCTTT. Translation: CASSQGGVTGEAFF.

The chain carries TRBV6-7 and TRBJ2-1, with 14 bases that match TRBD2. TRBV6-7 is an open reading frame whose function is uncertain. The J segment lost 0 bases and the V segment lost 6 bases, leaving 7 bases of the junction unmatched. CDR3 length: 18 residues. CDR3 residues: CASSPGTSGGLSYNEQFF. The DNA for the CDR3 is TGTGCCAGCAGCCCCGGGACTAGCGGGGGACTCTCCTACAATGAGCAGTTCTTC.

Comments on this clone: The sample carries other DNA sequences with the same CDR3. This chain joins TRBV7-2 and TRBJ1-6, with D hard to call. This CDR3 region has 12 residues. Deletions cut 3 bases from V and 10 bases from J, with 7 bases between. CDR1 and CDR2 (germline): SGHTA, FQGNSA. The CDR3 here is CASSLDFSPLHF. The CDR3 nucleotides are TGTGCCAGCAGCTTGGATTTCTCACCCCTCCACTTT. Variable domain in full (rest from reference TRBV7-2 and TRBJ1-6): GAGVSQSPSNKVTEKGKDVELRCDPISGHTALYWYRQSLGQGLEFLIYFQGNSAPDKSGLPSDRFSAERTGGSVSTLTIQRTQQEDSAVYLCASSLDFSPLHFGNGTRLTVT.

The chain links TRBV11-2 to TRBJ1-4; no reliable D call. The CDR3 extends over 15 amino acids. The germline gives CDR1 SGHAT, CDR2 FQNNGV. Trimming shortened V by 4 bases and J by 8 bases, and 17 bases separated the two germline ends. In nucleotides, the CDR3 is TGTGCCAGCAGCTCAAGCGGGGATTTTGGAGAAAAACTGTTTTTT. It encodes CASSSSGDFGEKLFF.